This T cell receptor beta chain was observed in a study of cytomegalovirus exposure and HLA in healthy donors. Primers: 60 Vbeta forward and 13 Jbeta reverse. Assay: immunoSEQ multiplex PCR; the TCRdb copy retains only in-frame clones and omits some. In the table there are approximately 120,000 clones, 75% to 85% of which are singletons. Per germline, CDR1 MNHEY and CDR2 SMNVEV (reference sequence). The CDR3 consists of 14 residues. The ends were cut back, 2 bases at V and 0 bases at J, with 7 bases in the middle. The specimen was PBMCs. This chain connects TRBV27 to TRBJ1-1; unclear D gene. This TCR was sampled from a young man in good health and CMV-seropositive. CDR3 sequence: CASSLPGMNTEAFF. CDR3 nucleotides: TGTGCCAGCAGTTTACCAGGTATGAACACTGAAGCTTTCTTT.